The 23 T cell receptor beta chains reported below all come from one sample, sequenced in a study of shared clonotypes between healthy human individuals. Assay: immunoSEQ multiplex PCR; the TCRdb copy retains only in-frame clones and omits some. The sample lists some 2 million clones, 85% to 95% occurring once. What was sequenced was naive CD4+ T cells sorted from blood. Regarding subset: CD45RA+ positively selected. These receptors came from a man between 18 and 35 years old in good health.

J is TRBJ2-7 and V is TRBV5-1; TRBD2 aligns across 9 bases. Per germline, CDR1 SGHRS and CDR2 YFSETQ. The CDR3 has 18 residues. Trimming at V came to 0 bases and at J to 7 bases, leaving 17 bases not matched to a gene. The CDR3 bases are TGCGCCAGCAGCTTGGAACCTCGTGACGCGGGAGGGCCGGGGGAGCAGTACTTC. Translated, it gives CASSLEPRDAGGPGEQYF.

The chain joins TRBV30 to TRBJ2-3, with TRBD2 matching over 12 bases. The germline V gene encodes CDR1 GTSNPN and CDR2 SVGIG (reference sequence). This CDR3 spans 15 amino acids. The ends lost 4 bases at V and 4 bases at J; junction bases unmatched: 6. The CDR3 DNA is TGTGCCTGGATCCGGACTAGCGGGATCCCAGATACGCAGTATTTT. Translating gives CAWIRTSGIPDTQYF.

The sample holds one count of this clone. This rearrangement joins TRBV7-2 to TRBJ1-5; 8 bases agree with TRBD1. The CDR3 consists of 15 residues. V lost 5 bases to trimming and J lost 7 bases; unmatched junction nucleotides: 10. Germline CDR1 is SGHTA and CDR2 is FQGNSA. The CDR3 spells CASSTVTGGRQPQHF. For the CDR3, the DNA is TGTGCCAGCAGCACCGTAACAGGGGGACGGCAGCCCCAGCATTTT.

The chain couples TRBV5-6 to TRBJ2-7; TRBD1 or TRBD2 may be the D gene (5 bases each). CDR1 is SGHDT, CDR2 YYEEEE, per germline. CDR3 size: 14 residues. Trimming took off 1 base at V and 9 bases at J, with 17 bases between the two ends. The CDR3 coding sequence is TGTGCCAGCAGCTTGCTGGGGCGGGCCGCGGGGCAGTACTTC. Its protein product is CASSLLGRAAGQYF.

This clone was seen only once. The V and J genes are TRBV12-2 and TRBJ2-7; TRBD2 reflects the table's D call only, with no check against the DNA. TRBV12-2 is listed as a pseudogene. This CDR3 has 20 residues. The CDR3 reads CASRPPRGAQRPAPSHEQYF. The CDR3 nucleotides read TGTGCAAGTCGCCCGCCTCGCGGGGCGCAACGTCCCGCTCCATCCCACGAGCAGTACTTC.

In its sample, this clone was seen once. V usage is TRBV5-1 and J usage is TRBJ2-7; 8 bases are a match to TRBD1. The CDR3 has 14 amino acids. The germline gives CDR1 SGHRS, CDR2 YFSETQ. The junction had 6 bases not matched to a gene; V was cut back by 5 bases and J by 2 bases. The CDR3 sequence: CASSPQGAAYEQYF. DNA for the CDR3: TGCGCCAGCAGTCCCCAGGGGGCTGCCTACGAGCAGTACTTC.

The chain is built from TRBV7-9 and TRBJ1-6; unclear D gene. Trimming took off 1 base at V and 9 bases at J, with 13 bases between the two ends. In germline, CDR1 is SEHNR, CDR2 FQNEAQ (reference sequence). This CDR3 has 15 residues. In nucleotides, the CDR3 is TGTGCCAGCAGCTTAGAGGCCGGCCTAGGTTCACCCCTCCACTTT. Its protein is CASSLEAGLGSPLHF.

This chain joins TRBV7-2 and TRBJ2-3; TRBD2 matches at 12 bases. The CDR3 loop spans 17 amino acids. Germline V CDR1 and CDR2: SGHTA, FQGNSA. J lost 2 bases, V lost 5 bases, and 8 bases had no gene match. DNA for the CDR3: TGTGCCAGCAGCCGCTCACTAGCGGGAGGACTCACAGATACGCAGTATTTT. Its protein is CASSRSLAGGLTDTQYF.

The chain links TRBV28 to TRBJ1-3, with 8 bases matching TRBD1. Germline V gives CDR1 MDHEN, CDR2 SYDVKM. There are 15 residues in the CDR3. V dropped 3 bases and J dropped 3; count of bases not matched to a gene: 4. The CDR3 sequence: CASSFDRGGGNTIYF. CDR3 in DNA: TGTGCCAGCAGTTTCGACAGGGGTGGTGGAAACACCATATATTTT.

This chain joins TRBV6-5 and TRBJ1-2, with 7 bases fitting TRBD1. With V trimmed by 4 bases and J by 0 bases, 5 bases remained unmatched. The CDR3 consists of 15 residues. In germline, CDR1 is MNHEY, CDR2 SVGAGI. The CDR3 here is CASSLDRSPNYGYTF. CDR3 nucleotide sequence: TGTGCCAGCAGTTTGGACAGGTCACCTAACTATGGCTACACCTTC.

This chain joins TRBV2 and TRBJ1-6, with 7 bases lining up with TRBD1. CDR1 and CDR2 from the germline V gene are SNHLY and FYNNEI. V lost 6 bases to trimming and J lost 14 bases; unmatched junction nucleotides: 7. This CDR3 has 12 residues. In DNA form, the CDR3 reads TGTGCCAGCAGAGACAGGGAGGCAACCCTCCACTTT. Protein: CASRDREATLHF.

Remarks on this clone: Other DNA sequences in this sample translate to the same CDR3. This sequence joins TRBV5-1 and TRBJ2-3; D uncertain. The CDR3 loop spans 13 amino acids. In germline, CDR1 is SGHRS, CDR2 YFSETQ. Trimming pared 1 base from V and 4 bases from J, leaving 7 bases between. CDR3 DNA sequence: TGCGCCAGCAGCTTGCTGTTGGCAGATACGCAGTATTTT. The encoded protein is CASSLLLADTQYF.

This chain connects TRBV15 to TRBJ1-6; D gene ambiguous. Germline lookup yields CDR1 LNHNV and CDR2 YYDKDF (reference sequence). Trimming pared 1 base from V and 0 bases from J, leaving 7 bases between. This CDR3 has 16 amino acids. This chain's CDR3 is CATSRGGVSYNSPLHF. The CDR3 DNA reads as TGTGCCACCAGCAGAGGCGGCGTCTCCTATAATTCACCCCTCCACTTT.

This clone was seen a single time. The chain uses TRBV5-4 and TRBJ1-3; no firm D call. The V gene's germline CDR1 is SGHNT and CDR2 YYREEE (reference sequence). V lost 4 bases to trimming and J lost 0 bases, with 11 bases between them. This CDR3 has 15 residues. The CDR3 DNA sequence: TGTGCCAGCAGCCAACCTCTAAGCTCTGGAAACACCATATATTTT. It translates to CASSQPLSSGNTIYF.

Notes on this clone: The same CDR3 can be traced to other DNA sequences in this sample. The chain carries TRBV9 and TRBJ2-2, with 10 bases aligning to TRBD2. V was pared by 0 bases and J by 3 bases, with 2 bases of the junction left unmatched. The CDR3 sequence is 16 residues long. Germline lookup yields CDR1 SGDLS and CDR2 YYNGEE. As DNA, the CDR3 is TGTGCCAGCAGCGTAGGCCTAGCGGGGGACACCGGGGAGCTGTTTTTT. This codes for CASSVGLAGDTGELFF.

The chain links TRBV15 to TRBJ2-7; TRBD2 agrees at 11 bases. CDR1 and CDR2 (germline): LNHNV, YYDKDF (reference sequence). The CDR3 runs 15 residues. V shed 3 bases, J shed 3 bases, and the junction held 4 bases outside the gene matches. CDR3: CATSRRLAGSYEQYF. CDR3 DNA: TGTGCCACCAGCAGGAGACTAGCGGGGAGCTACGAGCAGTACTTC.

CDR3 nucleotides: TGCGCCAGCAGTCCCTTTAGCGGGTCCTACACAGATACGCAGTATTTT. Translating gives CASSPFSGSYTDTQYF. The gene calls are TRBV5-1 and TRBJ2-3; 7 bases match TRBD2. This CDR3 has 16 amino acids. In germline, CDR1 is SGHRS, CDR2 YFSETQ. V shed 5 bases, J shed 2 bases, and the junction held 11 bases outside the gene matches.

On this clone itself: This could be a read error, since a much larger clone is one nucleotide away. The chain carries TRBV6-6 and TRBJ2-6; unclear D gene. Trimming cost V 2 bases and J 2 bases, with 1 base left between them. Looked up from germline, CDR1 is MNHNY and CDR2 is SVGAGI (reference sequence). The length of the CDR3 is 13 residues. The CDR3 protein is CASSYAGANVLTF. The DNA for the CDR3 is TGTGCCAGCAGTTACGCTGGGGCCAACGTCCTGACTTTC.

The V and J genes are TRBV2 and TRBJ2-1, with 7 positions matching TRBD2. This CDR3 is 11 amino acids long. The V segment lost 8 bases and the J segment 9 bases; nucleotides outside the gene matches: 4. CDR1 is SNHLY, CDR2 FYNNEI, per germline. The CDR3 region is CASGRATEQFF. CDR3 coding DNA: TGTGCCAGCGGGAGGGCCACTGAGCAGTTCTTC.

The V and J genes are TRBV6-6 and TRBJ1-2, with D perhaps matching TRBD1 (5 bases). Germline CDR1 MNHNY, CDR2 SVGAGI (reference sequence). The CDR3 loop spans 16 amino acids. V shed 4 bases and J shed 3 bases, with 18 bases lying between them. The CDR3 loop reads CASSFPSRRGDYGYTF. CDR3 in DNA: TGTGCCAGCAGTTTTCCCTCAAGGCGGGGGGACTATGGCTACACCTTC.

The genes are TRBV7-9 and TRBJ2-7; 7 bases map to TRBD1. The length of the CDR3 is 13 residues. The J segment lost 4 bases and the V segment lost 5 bases, leaving 5 bases of the junction unmatched. CDR1 and CDR2 (germline): SEHNR, FQNEAQ (reference sequence). The CDR3 sequence is CASSPDRVYEQYF. The CDR3 DNA sequence: TGTGCCAGCAGCCCTGACAGGGTATACGAGCAGTACTTC.

The count of this clone is one. The chain has TRBV11-2 and TRBJ2-7; 11 nucleotides line up with TRBD2. Germline values: CDR1 SGHAT, CDR2 FQNNGV. The trim removed 4 bases at V and 3 bases at J, leaving 5 bases unmatched. This CDR3 contains 15 residues. CDR3 protein: CASSSGLAANYEQYF. CDR3 coding DNA: TGTGCCAGCAGCTCGGGACTAGCGGCCAACTACGAGCAGTACTTC.

J is TRBJ1-2 and V is TRBV18, with 7 positions matching TRBD1. Germline trimming cut 2 bases from V and 8 bases from J; bases unmatched to any gene: 8. This CDR3 contains 14 residues. CDR1 and CDR2 (germline): KGHSH, LQKENI. CDR3 residues: CASSPTTGPGGYTF. DNA for the CDR3: TGTGCCAGCTCACCAACGACAGGGCCCGGGGGCTACACCTTC.